One TCR beta chain is described in this entry. This entry belongs to a study of blood T cell dynamics during melanoma immunotherapy. The wider study: First-line therapy was either pembrolizumab or nivolumab with ipilimumab for metastatic melanoma.

Libraries were prepared by immunoSEQ multiplex PCR; TCRdb keeps only in-frame clonotypes and omits some of them. The sample contains hundreds of clones, 69% of which appear only once. This CDR3 is 16 amino acids long. Unmatched junction bases numbered 13, after V lost 1 base and J lost 10 bases. Per germline, CDR1 SEHNR and CDR2 FQNEAQ (reference sequence). As to time point: pre-treatment baseline. Samples come from before therapy and from week 3 after the first blockade cycle. Disease control meant complete response, partial response or stable disease at 12 weeks. The J gene is TRBJ2-1, the V gene TRBV7-9; 7 bases agree with TRBD2. Sequences were derived from central memory CD8+ T cells from blood, sampled from a patient treated with checkpoint blockade. The receptor was isolated from a human donor with melanoma. CDR3 in amino acids: CASSLGPSGSLEEQFF. The CDR3 nucleotides read TGTGCCAGCAGCTTAGGTCCTAGCGGCTCTCTTGAGGAGCAGTTCTTC.